The rows below give T cell receptor beta chains drawn from one sample of a study of T cell repertoires in cytomegalovirus infection. These receptors' antigens are unknown. TCRdb itself ran the reads through MiXCR, one entry per CDR3 protein. The data show some 900,000 distinct CDR3 sequences, approximately 32% seen once. The source was cultured CD8+ T cells from PBMCs, collected from culture after CMV antigen stimulation. These receptors were obtained from a human donor in good health (CMV status not recorded). Some clones in this sample may be carry-over from other donors' samples. CDR3s include the opening cysteine and the closing phenylalanine or tryptophan. Fields, in order: clone size, V gene, CDR3 length, J gene, D gene, CDR3 protein, CDR3 DNA. The D gene is left open where the match is weak. Where a row states a size, it is once, few, many or the class of an expanded clone; other rows omit it.

clone_size: -
v_call: TRBV4-1
cdr3_length: 15
j_call: TRBJ2-6
d_call: -
cdr3_aa: CASSQDYSGANVLTF
cdr3_nt: TGCGCCAGCAGCCAAGATTACTCTGGGGCCAACGTCCTGACTTTC

clone_size: -
v_call: TRBV6-6
cdr3_length: 15
j_call: TRBJ1-1
d_call: -
cdr3_aa: CASSYWALEDTEAFF
cdr3_nt: TGTGCCAGCAGTTACTGGGCCCTAGAGGACACTGAAGCTTTCTTT

clone_size: -
v_call: TRBV12-5
cdr3_length: 12
j_call: TRBJ2-1
d_call: -
cdr3_aa: CASGFGSNEQFF
cdr3_nt: TGTGCTAGTGGTTTCGGTTCCAATGAGCAGTTCTTC

clone_size: few
v_call: TRBV7-6
cdr3_length: 16
j_call: TRBJ2-1
d_call: -
cdr3_aa: CASTLSPLDSRNEQFF
cdr3_nt: TGTGCCAGCACCCTGAGCCCCCTGGACAGCCGCAATGAGCAGTTCTTC

clone_size: few
v_call: TRBV12-3/TRBV12-4
cdr3_length: 13
j_call: TRBJ1-5
d_call: -
cdr3_aa: CASSLPGKQPQHF
cdr3_nt: TGTGCCAGCAGTTTACCGGGGAAACAGCCCCAGCATTTT

clone_size: -
v_call: TRBV24-1
cdr3_length: 17
j_call: TRBJ2-3
d_call: -
cdr3_aa: CATSDPDSGFAVDTQYF
cdr3_nt: TGTGCCACCAGTGATCCCGATAGCGGATTCGCGGTAGATACGCAGTATTTT

clone_size: many
v_call: TRBV12-3/TRBV12-4
cdr3_length: 17
j_call: TRBJ2-3
d_call: TRBD2
cdr3_aa: CASRDRNTGLATDTQYF
cdr3_nt: TGTGCCAGCAGGGACCGCAATACGGGACTAGCGACAGATACGCAGTATTTT

clone_size: -
v_call: TRBV10-3
cdr3_length: 14
j_call: TRBJ1-2
d_call: -
cdr3_aa: CAISEGWVNYGYTF
cdr3_nt: TGTGCCATCAGTGAAGGTTGGGTTAACTATGGCTACACCTTC

clone_size: many
v_call: TRBV12-3/TRBV12-4
cdr3_length: 15
j_call: TRBJ1-2
d_call: -
cdr3_aa: CASSFSLGIGYGYTF
cdr3_nt: TGTGCCAGCAGTTTCAGCCTGGGGATAGGCTATGGCTACACCTTC

clone_size: few
v_call: TRBV19
cdr3_length: 12
j_call: TRBJ1-2
d_call: -
cdr3_aa: CASRTDNYGYTF
cdr3_nt: TGTGCCAGCCGAACCGACAACTATGGCTACACCTTC

clone_size: -
v_call: TRBV24-1
cdr3_length: 14
j_call: TRBJ2-3
d_call: -
cdr3_aa: CATSDRERTDTQYF
cdr3_nt: TGTGCCACCAGTGATCGGGAGCGCACAGATACGCAGTATTTT

clone_size: many
v_call: TRBV7-6
cdr3_length: 15
j_call: TRBJ2-2
d_call: TRBD2
cdr3_aa: CASRFLAGGPGELFF
cdr3_nt: TGTGCCAGCAGATTTCTAGCGGGGGGGCCCGGGGAGCTGTTTTTT

clone_size: -
v_call: TRBV20-1
cdr3_length: 14
j_call: TRBJ2-3
d_call: TRBD2
cdr3_aa: CSASGPSGGDTQYF
cdr3_nt: TGCAGTGCTAGTGGGCCTAGCGGGGGTGATACGCAGTATTTT

clone_size: -
v_call: TRBV11-2
cdr3_length: 16
j_call: TRBJ2-1
d_call: TRBD1
cdr3_aa: CASSLDLGTGPAEQFF
cdr3_nt: TGTGCCAGCAGCTTAGATTTAGGGACAGGACCCGCTGAGCAGTTCTTC

clone_size: many
v_call: TRBV7-9
cdr3_length: 14
j_call: TRBJ1-1
d_call: -
cdr3_aa: CASSLGGQYTEAFF
cdr3_nt: TGTGCCAGCAGCTTAGGCGGGCAGTACACTGAAGCTTTCTTT

clone_size: many
v_call: TRBV5-1
cdr3_length: 15
j_call: TRBJ2-2
d_call: TRBD1
cdr3_aa: CASSSDRVNTGELFF
cdr3_nt: TGTGCCAGCAGTTCAGACAGGGTGAACACCGGGGAGCTGTTTTTT

clone_size: few
v_call: TRBV12-3/TRBV12-4
cdr3_length: 15
j_call: TRBJ1-2
d_call: -
cdr3_aa: CASSHRDGPRHGYTF
cdr3_nt: TGTGCCAGCAGCCATAGGGACGGCCCTAGGCATGGCTACACCTTC

clone_size: -
v_call: TRBV7-6
cdr3_length: 15
j_call: TRBJ1-1
d_call: -
cdr3_aa: CASSLPQGMNTEAFF
cdr3_nt: TGTGCCAGCAGCCTACCCCAAGGGATGAACACTGAAGCTTTCTTT

clone_size: -
v_call: TRBV12-3/TRBV12-4
cdr3_length: 14
j_call: TRBJ2-3
d_call: -
cdr3_aa: CASSFGPRTDTQYF
cdr3_nt: TGTGCCAGCAGTTTTGGACCACGCACAGATACGCAGTATTTT

clone_size: -
v_call: TRBV7-9
cdr3_length: 15
j_call: TRBJ1-2
d_call: TRBD1
cdr3_aa: CASSEGQGYLYGYTF
cdr3_nt: TGTGCCAGCAGCGAGGGACAGGGCTACCTCTATGGCTACACCTTC

clone_size: few
v_call: TRBV12-3/TRBV12-4
cdr3_length: 19
j_call: TRBJ2-2
d_call: TRBD2
cdr3_aa: CASSFQLASGGVNTGELFF
cdr3_nt: TGTGCCAGCAGTTTTCAGCTAGCTAGCGGGGGGGTGAACACCGGGGAGCTGTTTTTT

clone_size: -
v_call: TRBV25-1
cdr3_length: 15
j_call: TRBJ2-7
d_call: -
cdr3_aa: CASSERGSPSYEQYF
cdr3_nt: TGTGCCAGCAGTGAGAGGGGGTCTCCTTCCTACGAGCAGTACTTC

clone_size: -
v_call: TRBV6-8
cdr3_length: 20
j_call: TRBJ2-1
d_call: TRBD2
cdr3_aa: CASSYYNGGAFGTSYNEQFF
cdr3_nt: TGTGCCAGCAGTTACTATAACGGGGGGGCTTTTGGAACCTCCTACAATGAGCAGTTCTTC

clone_size: -
v_call: TRBV7-2
cdr3_length: 13
j_call: TRBJ1-3
d_call: -
cdr3_aa: CASSYWTGNTIYF
cdr3_nt: TGTGCCAGCAGTTACTGGACTGGAAACACCATATATTTT